This TCR beta chain was recovered during a study of T cells after yellow fever vaccination. One entry per CDR3 protein, called by TCRdb with MiXCR from the 5' RACE reads. Of 250,000 to 350,000 distinct CDR3 sequences in the sample, around 7.3% are singletons; the top ten hold roughly 19%. The CDR3 is made up of 14 amino acids. With 3 bases removed from V and 9 bases from J, the gap between germline ends came to 14 bases. Per the germline V gene, CDR1 is SEHNR and CDR2 is FQNEAQ (reference sequence). Ten or more counts support this clonotype. Sequenced material: PBMCs, taken more than 40 days after the first yellow fever vaccination. The clonotype originates from a young man who received the YFV17D yellow fever vaccine. The chain links TRBV7-9 to TRBJ2-2; D call uncertain. CDR3 DNA: TGTGCCAGCAGCTTCCAGGCGGCAGGCCGGGAGCTGTTTTTT. Protein: CASSFQAAGRELFF.